The next 23 T cell receptor beta chains were all read from a single sample in a study of T cells in Graves' hyperthyroidism and ophthalmopathy. Authors of the study amplified TCR beta CDR3 regions from RNA transcripts. HTBI primers were employed in a first-round RT-PCR of the TCR CDR3. Using its own MiXCR run on the multiplex PCR reads, TCRdb lists one record per CDR3 protein. The sample carries more than 350,000 distinct CDR3 sequences, roughly 15% recorded once. Sequenced input: blood. All receptors come from a woman aged 55-69 years with Graves' ophthalmopathy.

This clonotype was recorded many times. The V gene is TRBV7-9, the J gene TRBJ2-7, with D possibly TRBD1 on 6 matching bases. The germline CDR1 and CDR2 sequences are SEHNR and FQNEAQ (reference sequence). Deletions cut 4 bases from V and 2 bases from J, with 15 bases between. The CDR3 is made up of 15 amino acids. This chain's CDR3 is CASSSVGWGPYEQYF. CDR3 in DNA: TGTGCCAGCAGCTCGGTAGGCTGGGGGCCCTACGAGCAGTACTTC.

This chain links TRBV4-2 with TRBJ2-2; 7 positions agree with TRBD1. CDR3 size: 16 residues. After removal of 3 bases from V and 6 bases from J, the junction contained 10 bases not matched to a gene. The germline V gene has CDR1 LGHNA and CDR2 YNFKEQ. The CDR3 sequence is CASSQQGTAEAGELFF. The CDR3 DNA reads as TGTGCCAGCAGCCAGCAAGGGACAGCAGAGGCCGGGGAGCTGTTTTTT.

This clonotype was seen at least ten times. The chain carries TRBV20-1 and TRBJ1-1, with 9 bases aligning to TRBD1. The CDR3 contains 13 residues. Germline assignment: CDR1 DFQATT and CDR2 SNEGSKA (reference sequence). J was trimmed by 5 bases and V by 6 bases; bases with no gene match: 7. CDR3 sequence reads: CSAPRDRVTEAFF. The DNA for the CDR3 is TGCAGTGCACCCCGGGACAGGGTGACTGAAGCTTTCTTT.

The gene calls are TRBV6-5 and TRBJ1-2, with 7 bases aligning to TRBD1. Germline V gene sequence: CDR1 MNHEY, CDR2 SVGAGI. The trim removed 4 bases at V and 8 bases at J, leaving 13 bases unmatched. This CDR3 has 15 amino acids. This chain's CDR3 is CASSSRTGRNEGYTF. The CDR3 DNA reads as TGTGCCAGCAGTTCTCGGACAGGCCGAAACGAAGGCTACACCTTC.

This clonotype was found a few times. As the CDR3 is not closed by the conserved phenylalanine or tryptophan, this likely results from a read error. The chain joins TRBV5-8 to TRBJ2-7; D not resolved. The CDR3 covers 13 residues. Trimming pared 5 bases from V and 2 bases from J, leaving 11 bases between. Germline lookup yields CDR1 SGHTS and CDR2 YDEGEE. CDR3 sequence reads: CASSSPGAYEQYL. CDR3 nucleotide sequence: TGTGCCAGCAGTTCCCCAGGCGCCTACGAGCAGTACCTC.

This clonotype has only a few counts. The chain has TRBV19 and TRBJ2-3, with D possibly TRBD2 on 6 matching bases. Trimming removed 3 bases from V and 2 bases from J, with 15 bases in between. Germline CDR1 reads LNHDA; CDR2 reads SQIVND (reference sequence). The CDR3 runs 16 residues. CDR3 nucleotide sequence: TGTGCCAGTAGTATCGGTCCGGCGGGATCCACAGATACGCAGTATTTT. Protein sequence: CASSIGPAGSTDTQYF.

Concerning this clonotype: A much larger clonotype is one base distant, so this may be a read error. J is TRBJ2-2 and V is TRBV11-2; D gene ambiguous. Germline loops: CDR1 SGHAT, CDR2 FQNNGV. The CDR3 contains 12 residues. Trimming pared 6 bases from V and 10 bases from J, leaving 12 bases between. CDR3 DNA: TGTGCCAGCAGTGCTCGCGTCGTGGAGCTGTTTTTT. Translating gives CASSARVVELFF.

This clonotype showed up many times. This rearrangement joins TRBV20-1 to TRBJ2-3, with unresolved D. The CDR3 length is 13 residues. The V and J ends lost 5 bases and 1 base respectively, with 10 bases between them. In germline, CDR1 is DFQATT, CDR2 SNEGSKA (reference sequence). The CDR3 nucleotides read TGCAGTGCTCCATGGTCCCGCACAGATACGCAGTATTTT. This sequence encodes CSAPWSRTDTQYF.

The V and J genes are TRBV29-1 and TRBJ2-7, with no clear D. The CDR3 is 14 residues long. The germline V gene encodes CDR1 SQVTM and CDR2 ANQGSEA. V was trimmed by 7 bases and J by 0 bases, leaving 16 bases between them. The CDR3 bases are TGCAGCGCGCGGTCAGGTTTCAGCTCCTACGAGCAGTACTTC. It is translated as CSARSGFSSYEQYF.

This clonotype was recorded at least ten times. V is TRBV28 and J is TRBJ2-7, with D maybe TRBD1 (6 bases). The CDR3 totals 13 residues. V shed 4 bases and J shed 6 bases, with 13 bases lying between them. Per the germline V gene, CDR1 is MDHEN and CDR2 is SYDVKM. CDR3: CASSSGAPGEQYF. DNA of the CDR3: TGTGCCAGCAGTTCAGGGGCTCCGGGCGAGCAGTACTTC.

This clonotype was seen many times. The J gene is TRBJ2-5, the V gene TRBV5-5; no clear D. Trimming took off 4 bases at V and 5 bases at J, with 15 bases between the two ends. The length of the CDR3 is 14 residues. Germline values: CDR1 SGHKS, CDR2 YYEKEE (reference sequence). The CDR3 region is CASSPDDSKETQYF. In nucleotides, the CDR3 is TGTGCCAGCAGCCCGGACGACTCAAAGGAGACCCAGTACTTC. The full variable domain, with the rest looked up from reference TRBV5-5 and TRBJ2-5, is DAGVTQSPTHLIKTRGQQVTLRCSPISGHKSVSWYQQVLGQGPQFIFQYYEKEERGRGNFPDRFSARQFPNYSSELNVNALLLGDSALYLCASSPDDSKETQYFGPGTRLLVL.

This clonotype was seen many times. This chain connects TRBV5-1 to TRBJ1-3, with D possibly being TRBD1 (5 bases). Germline lookup yields CDR1 SGHRS and CDR2 YFSETQ. The CDR3 runs 15 residues. V was trimmed by 3 bases and J by 0 bases, leaving 10 bases between them. The CDR3 sequence: CASSWQGISGNTIYF. CDR3 in DNA: TGCGCCAGCAGCTGGCAGGGAATCTCTGGAAACACCATATATTTT.

This clonotype was observed a handful of times. CDR3 nucleotide sequence: TGTGCCACCAGTGATTTGCGCGAGCAGTACTTC. This encodes CATSDLREQYF. V and J are TRBV24-1 and TRBJ2-7; D ambiguous. V lost 0 bases and J lost 6, with 2 bases in between. Germline assignment: CDR1 KGHDR and CDR2 SFDVKD. The CDR3 spans 11 residues.

The chain links TRBV9 to TRBJ2-2, with 12 bases identical to TRBD2. J lost 5 bases, V lost 4 bases, and 9 bases had no gene match. This CDR3 has 17 amino acids. Germline V CDR1 and CDR2: SGDLS, YYNGEE. The CDR3 spells CASSLHLLAGGTGELFF. The DNA of the CDR3 is TGTGCCAGCAGCTTACACTTACTAGCGGGAGGTACCGGGGAGCTGTTTTTT. The complete variable domain, with remaining parts taken from reference TRBV9 and TRBJ2-2, reads DSGVTQTPKHLITATGQRVTLRCSPRSGDLSVYWYQQSLDQGLQFLIQYYNGEERAKGNILERFSAQQFPDLHSELNLSSLELGDSALYFCASSLHLLAGGTGELFFGEGSRLTVL.

In this sample, this clonotype turned up many times. The gene calls are TRBV5-6 and TRBJ1-1, with a possible D match to TRBD1 (5 bases). The CDR3 is 14 amino acids. V dropped 7 bases and J dropped 2 bases, with 15 bases sitting between them. Germline loops: CDR1 SGHDT, CDR2 YYEEEE. Here the CDR3 reads CASQPPGPNTEAFF. DNA of the CDR3: TGTGCCAGCCAGCCTCCGGGGCCAAACACTGAAGCTTTCTTT.

This clonotype was detected ten times or more. The chain couples TRBV12-3 or TRBV12-4 to TRBJ2-7; 8 positions match TRBD1. Trimming removed 3 bases from V and 7 bases from J; junction bases left unmatched: 8. CDR3 length equals 14 residues. The DNA of the CDR3 is TGTGCCAGCAGTTTCCCGCAGGGGGCGAAAGAGCAGTACTTC. It codes for CASSFPQGAKEQYF.

In its sample, this clonotype was seen many times. The chain carries TRBV20-1 and TRBJ1-2; 7 bases match TRBD1. CDR3 length: 14 amino acids. J was trimmed by 0 bases and V by 3 bases; bases with no gene match: 4. Germline V CDR1 and CDR2: DFQATT, SNEGSKA (reference sequence). The CDR3 DNA is TGCAGTGCTAGTTACAGGGGAGCTAACTATGGCTACACCTTC. It codes for CSASYRGANYGYTF.

This clonotype was counted at least ten times. The chain employs TRBV2 and TRBJ2-3, with 7 bases lining up with TRBD1. Germline CDR1 and CDR2: SNHLY and FYNNEI. V was clipped by 6 bases and J by 2 bases; unmatched bases: 5. This CDR3 region has 14 residues. The CDR3 protein is CASRTGQLTDTQYF. CDR3 bases: TGTGCCAGCAGAACGGGACAGCTCACAGATACGCAGTATTTT.

The genes are TRBV12-3 or TRBV12-4 and TRBJ2-7; the D gene is possibly TRBD1 (5 bases). V was clipped by 4 bases and J by 5 bases, with 9 bases between them. The length of the CDR3 is 12 residues. The CDR3 here is CASSWGRDEQYF. CDR3 in DNA: TGTGCCAGCAGTTGGGGCAGGGACGAGCAGTACTTC.

This clonotype was recorded at least ten times. The V gene is TRBV6-6, the J gene TRBJ2-3; 15 bases match TRBD2. The CDR3 is made up of 17 amino acids. Germline trimming cut 1 base from V and 4 bases from J; bases unmatched to any gene: 3. The germline CDR1 and CDR2 sequences are MNHNY and SVGAGI (reference sequence). CDR3 protein: CASSYLGTSGRSDTQYF. The DNA for the CDR3 is TGTGCCAGCAGTTACTTGGGGACTAGCGGGAGGTCAGATACGCAGTATTTT.

V is TRBV29-1 and J is TRBJ2-7; D is ambiguous. Germline V gene lookup returns CDR1 SQVTM and CDR2 ANQGSEA. This CDR3 is built from 13 residues. Trimming took off 4 bases at V and 3 bases at J, with 13 bases between the two ends. CDR3 residues: CSVGVGGNYEQYF. The CDR3 DNA reads TGCAGCGTTGGTGTCGGCGGTAACTACGAGCAGTACTTC.

This clonotype was seen a few times. This chain links TRBV28 with TRBJ1-2, with D possibly matching TRBD1 (5 bases). The V end lost 6 bases, the J end lost 8 bases, and 22 bases lay between the germline ends. CDR1 and CDR2 from the germline V gene are MDHEN and SYDVKM. The CDR3 loop spans 15 amino acids. The CDR3 spells CASSGEGRDLGGYTF. The CDR3, as DNA: TGTGCCAGCAGCGGGGAGGGGAGGGACCTTGGAGGCTACACCTTC.

The CDR3 loop is CSARIPAVSTDTQYF. The DNA of the CDR3 is TGCAGTGCTCGAATCCCGGCGGTTAGCACAGATACGCAGTATTTT. The chain links TRBV20-1 to TRBJ2-3; D is uncertain. The V gene lost 5 bases and the J gene lost 0 bases, with 15 bases spanning the gap. Germline V CDR1 and CDR2: DFQATT, SNEGSKA (reference sequence). The CDR3 length is 15 residues.